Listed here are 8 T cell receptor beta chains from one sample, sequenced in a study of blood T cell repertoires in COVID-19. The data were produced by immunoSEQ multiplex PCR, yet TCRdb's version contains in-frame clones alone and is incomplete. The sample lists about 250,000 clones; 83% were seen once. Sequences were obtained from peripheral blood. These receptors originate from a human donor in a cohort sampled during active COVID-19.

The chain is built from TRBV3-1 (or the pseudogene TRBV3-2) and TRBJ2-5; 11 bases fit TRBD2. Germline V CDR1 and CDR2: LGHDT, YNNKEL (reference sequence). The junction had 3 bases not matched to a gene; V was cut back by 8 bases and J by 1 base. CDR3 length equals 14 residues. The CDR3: CASSSGGTQETQYF. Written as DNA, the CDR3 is TGTGCCAGCTCTAGCGGGGGGACCCAAGAGACCCAGTACTTC.

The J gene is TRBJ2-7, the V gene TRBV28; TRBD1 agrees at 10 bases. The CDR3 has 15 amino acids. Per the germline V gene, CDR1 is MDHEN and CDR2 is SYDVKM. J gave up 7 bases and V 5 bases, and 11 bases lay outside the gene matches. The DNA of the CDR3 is TGTGCCAGCAGTCCCCCCGGGACAGGGGTCGGAGAGCAGTACTTC. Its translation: CASSPPGTGVGEQYF.

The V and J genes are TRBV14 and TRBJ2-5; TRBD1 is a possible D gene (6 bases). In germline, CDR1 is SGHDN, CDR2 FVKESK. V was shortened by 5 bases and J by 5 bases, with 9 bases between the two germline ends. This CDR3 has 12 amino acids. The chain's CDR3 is CASSGGRETQYF. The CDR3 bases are TGTGCCAGCAGCGGGGGCCGGGAGACCCAGTACTTC.

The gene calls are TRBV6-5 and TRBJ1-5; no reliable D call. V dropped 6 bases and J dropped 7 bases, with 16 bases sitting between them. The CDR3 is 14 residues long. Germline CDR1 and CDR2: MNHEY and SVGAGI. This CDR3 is CASSKGSRSQPQHF. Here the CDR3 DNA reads TGTGCCAGCAGCAAAGGGAGTCGTTCGCAGCCCCAGCATTTT.

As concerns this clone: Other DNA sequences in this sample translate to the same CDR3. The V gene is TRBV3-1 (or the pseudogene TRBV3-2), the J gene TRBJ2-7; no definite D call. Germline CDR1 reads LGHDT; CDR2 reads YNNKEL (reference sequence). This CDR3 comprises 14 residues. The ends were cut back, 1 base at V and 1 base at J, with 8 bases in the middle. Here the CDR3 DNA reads TGTGCCAGCAGCCAAGGACTTCGGTCCTACGAGCAGTACTTC. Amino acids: CASSQGLRSYEQYF.

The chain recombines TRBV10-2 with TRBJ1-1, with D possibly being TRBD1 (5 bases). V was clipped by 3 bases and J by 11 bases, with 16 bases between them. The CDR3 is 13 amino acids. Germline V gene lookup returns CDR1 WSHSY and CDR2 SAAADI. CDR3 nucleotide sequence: TGCGCCAGCAGTGAAATGGGGGGTTTAAAGGCTTTCTTT. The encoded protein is CASSEMGGLKAFF.

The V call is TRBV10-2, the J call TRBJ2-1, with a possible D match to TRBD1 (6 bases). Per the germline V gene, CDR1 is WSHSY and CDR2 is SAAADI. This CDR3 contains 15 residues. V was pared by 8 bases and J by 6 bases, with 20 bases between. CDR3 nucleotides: TGCGCCAGCCGCCGGCGGACAGACGCCCTCAATGAGCAGTTCTTC. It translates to CASRRRTDALNEQFF.

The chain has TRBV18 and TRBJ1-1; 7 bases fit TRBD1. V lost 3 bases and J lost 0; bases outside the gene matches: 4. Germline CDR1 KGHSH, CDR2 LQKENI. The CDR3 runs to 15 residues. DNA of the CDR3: TGTGCCAGCTCACCTGGGGACAGACTGAACACTGAAGCTTTCTTT. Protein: CASSPGDRLNTEAFF.